The clone carrying this T cell receptor beta chain occurred many times. TCRdb independently ran MiXCR on the 5' RACE reads; one entry per CDR3 protein. This sample carries over 600,000 distinct CDR3 sequences, roughly 20% of them seen once, and the ten largest clones take around 4.5%. Healthy Caucasians were all of the donors. The data originate from a study of identical twins. V was cut by 2 bases and J by 3 bases, with 1 base left in between. Germline V lookup: CDR1 DFQATT, CDR2 SNEGSKA (reference sequence). The length of the CDR3 is 11 residues. This sample also belongs to another study, concerning T cells expressing NK-cell markers. This second study says: Repertoire data for TCR beta were derived from sorted T cells (CD3+CD56+NKG2C+, CD3+CD56+NKG2C- and CD3+CD56-NKG2C+). The authors restricted sorting to alpha-beta TCR T cells with an anti-gamma-delta TCR antibody in several experiments. Top CD8+ clonotypes included the dominant CD3+CD56+NKG2C+ clonotypes in roughly six donors.

The V call is TRBV20-1, the J call TRBJ2-2; no firm D call. What was sequenced was PBMCs. The TCR sequence derives from a woman under 30 in good health. This chain's CDR3 is CSARYTGELFF. For the CDR3, the DNA is TGCAGTGCTAGATACACCGGGGAGCTGTTTTTT.